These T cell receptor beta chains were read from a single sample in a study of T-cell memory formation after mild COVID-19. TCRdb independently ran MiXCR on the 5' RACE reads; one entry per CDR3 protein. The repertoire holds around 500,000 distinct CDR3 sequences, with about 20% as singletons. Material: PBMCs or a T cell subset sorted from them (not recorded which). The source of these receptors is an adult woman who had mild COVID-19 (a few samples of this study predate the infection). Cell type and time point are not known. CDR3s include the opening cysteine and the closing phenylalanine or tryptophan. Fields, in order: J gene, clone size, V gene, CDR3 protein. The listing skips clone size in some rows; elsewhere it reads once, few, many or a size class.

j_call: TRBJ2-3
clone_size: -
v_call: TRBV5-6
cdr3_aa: CASSFSGSGVTQYF

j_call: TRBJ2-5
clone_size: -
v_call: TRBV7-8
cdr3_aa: CASSFAMSGRDRETQYF

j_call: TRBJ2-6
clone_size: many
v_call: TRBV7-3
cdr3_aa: CASSKNRVLSGANVLTF

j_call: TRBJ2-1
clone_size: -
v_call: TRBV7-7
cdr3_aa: CASSLILESEQFF

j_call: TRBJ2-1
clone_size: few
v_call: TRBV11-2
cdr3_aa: CASSAFLAGGHEQFF

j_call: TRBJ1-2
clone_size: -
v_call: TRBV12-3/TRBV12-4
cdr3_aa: CASSPTQGAHGYTF

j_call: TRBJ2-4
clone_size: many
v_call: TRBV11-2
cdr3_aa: CASSLESKNIQYF

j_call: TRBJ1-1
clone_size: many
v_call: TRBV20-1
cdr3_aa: CSASKGTRTEAFF

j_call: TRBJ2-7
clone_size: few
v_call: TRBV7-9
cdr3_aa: CASSLSSLAVSYEQYF

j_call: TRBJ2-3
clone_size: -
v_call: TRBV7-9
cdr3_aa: CASSWGGSGTDTQYF

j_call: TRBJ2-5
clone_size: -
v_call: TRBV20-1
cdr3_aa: CSAMRGEETQYF

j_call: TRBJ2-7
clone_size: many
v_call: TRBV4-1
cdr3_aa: CASSQENGGAYEQYF

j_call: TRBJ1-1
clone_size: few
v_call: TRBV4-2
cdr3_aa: CASSPPFGRNTEAFF

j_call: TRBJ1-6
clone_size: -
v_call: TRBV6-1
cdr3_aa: CASSERDRAFNSPLHF

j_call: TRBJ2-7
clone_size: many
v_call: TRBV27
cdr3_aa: CASSLGGHYEQYF

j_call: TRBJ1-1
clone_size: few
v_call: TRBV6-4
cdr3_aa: CASSDTTGVYTEAFF

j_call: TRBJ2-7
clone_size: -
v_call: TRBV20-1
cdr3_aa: CSADRDRGYDEQYF

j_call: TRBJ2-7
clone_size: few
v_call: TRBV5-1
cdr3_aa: CASSPTGREENEQYF

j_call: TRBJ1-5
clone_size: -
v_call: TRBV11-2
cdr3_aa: CASSRYPGQGRQPQHF

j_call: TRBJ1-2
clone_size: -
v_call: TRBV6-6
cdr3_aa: CASSRVEGGTYGYTF

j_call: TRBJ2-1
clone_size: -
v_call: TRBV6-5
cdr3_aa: CASSRPTSGLNNEQFF

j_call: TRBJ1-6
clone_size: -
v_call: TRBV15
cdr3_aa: CATSTGRTGNSPLHF

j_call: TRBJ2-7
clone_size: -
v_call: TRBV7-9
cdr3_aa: CASLSGTSGAYEQYF

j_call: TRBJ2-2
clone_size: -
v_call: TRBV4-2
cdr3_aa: CASSQEKELADLTGELFF

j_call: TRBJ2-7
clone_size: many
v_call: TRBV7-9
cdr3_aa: CASSFSSYEQYF

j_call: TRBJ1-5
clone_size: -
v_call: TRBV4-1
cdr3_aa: CASSQGVGRGRDQPQHF

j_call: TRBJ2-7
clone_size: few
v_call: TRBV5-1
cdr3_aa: CASSFFRDNYEQYF

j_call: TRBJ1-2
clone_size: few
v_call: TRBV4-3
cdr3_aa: CASSQDLGSGYTF

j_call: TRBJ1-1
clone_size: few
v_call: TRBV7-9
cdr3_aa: CASSFFVLGTEAFF

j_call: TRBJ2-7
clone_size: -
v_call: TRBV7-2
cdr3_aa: CASSPASDGRGEQYF

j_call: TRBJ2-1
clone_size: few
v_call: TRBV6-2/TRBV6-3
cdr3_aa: CASSYRDPGGYNEQFF

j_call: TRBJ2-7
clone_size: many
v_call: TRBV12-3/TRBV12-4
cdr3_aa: CASSLGGVGPDEQYF

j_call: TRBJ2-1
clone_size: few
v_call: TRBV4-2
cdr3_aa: CASSQEKLYNEQFF

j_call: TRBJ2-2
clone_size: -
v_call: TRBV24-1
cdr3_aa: CATRDSLTGELFF

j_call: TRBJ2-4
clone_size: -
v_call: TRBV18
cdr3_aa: CASSPGSYEAGNIQYF

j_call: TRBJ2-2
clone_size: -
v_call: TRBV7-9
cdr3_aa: CASRRLAGELFF